What follows are 26 T cell receptor beta chains derived from one specimen sequenced in a study of T cells in Graves' hyperthyroidism and ophthalmopathy. The TCR beta CDR3 regions underwent amplification using RNA transcripts as the source. In the first-round RT-PCR of the TCR CDR3, the HTBI primer set was used. TCRdb passed the multiplex PCR reads through MiXCR, listing each CDR3 protein once. There are 530,000 or so distinct CDR3 sequences in the sample; just over 45% occur only once, and 7.5% to 8.5% lies in the top ten. The source material was peripheral blood or thyroid tissue (not recorded which). All receptors derive from a woman under 30 with Graves' hyperthyroidism.

This clonotype was counted between two and nine times. The rearrangement joins TRBV6-5 to TRBJ2-6, with D perhaps TRBD2 (5 bases). The germline gives CDR1 MNHEY, CDR2 SVGAGI. The length of the CDR3 is 15 residues. Between the trimmed V and J ends, which lost 5 bases and 1 base, there was a span of 9 bases. CDR3 protein: CASSQPGSGANVLTF. The CDR3 DNA reads TGTGCCAGCAGTCAGCCGGGGTCTGGGGCCAACGTCCTGACTTTC.

This clonotype was seen ten or more times. This chain uses TRBV7-9 with TRBJ1-2; D ambiguous. V lost 5 bases, J lost 4 bases, and 8 bases lay in between. Germline lookup yields CDR1 SEHNR and CDR2 FQNEAQ (reference sequence). This CDR3 comprises 12 residues. The CDR3, as DNA: TGTGCCAGCAGCGACGGTGGCTATGGCTACACCTTC. Its translation is CASSDGGYGYTF.

The sample holds many counts of this clonotype. The CDR3 region has the DNA TGCGCCAGCCGCGACCTACTGGGGTCTGGAAACACCATATATTTT. Its protein product is CASRDLLGSGNTIYF. V gene TRBV5-1 combines with J gene TRBJ1-3; no firm D call. From germline, CDR1 is SGHRS and CDR2 YFSETQ. Trimming stripped 7 bases from V and 1 base from J, with 15 bases between. The CDR3 totals 15 residues.

The rearrangement uses TRBV7-2 and TRBJ2-1; 11 bases match TRBD2. V trimming: 5 bases; J trimming: 4 bases; junction bases outside the gene matches: 7. The CDR3 has 16 residues. Germline loops: CDR1 SGHTA, CDR2 FQGNSA. The CDR3 DNA follows: TGTGCCAGCAGCGGCGTAGGGACTAGCGGATACAATGAGCAGTTCTTC. Its translation: CASSGVGTSGYNEQFF. Based on the CDR3 plus reference TRBV7-2 and TRBJ2-1, the full variable domain is GAGVSQSPSNKVTEKGKDVELRCDPISGHTALYWYRQSLGQGLEFLIYFQGNSAPDKSGLPSDRFSAERTGGSVSTLTIQRTQQEDSAVYLCASSGVGTSGYNEQFFGPGTRLTVL.

In its sample, this clonotype was seen many times. CDR3 region: CASSRTSDEKLFF. In DNA, the CDR3 is TGCGCCAGCAGCCGGACCTCTGATGAAAAACTGTTTTTT. V and J are TRBV5-1 and TRBJ1-4; unclear D gene. Trimming pared 4 bases from V and 6 bases from J, leaving 10 bases between. The CDR3 consists of 13 residues. Germline values: CDR1 SGHRS, CDR2 YFSETQ. The whole variable domain, filled in from reference TRBV5-1 and TRBJ1-4, reads KAGVTQTPRYLIKTRGQQVTLSCSPISGHRSVSWYQQTPGQGLQFLFEYFSETQRNKGNFPGRFSGRQFSNSRSEMNVSTLELGDSALYLCASSRTSDEKLFFGSGTQLSVL.

This clonotype was detected many times. This rearrangement joins TRBV4-2 to TRBJ2-2; no clear D gene. V lost 0 bases, J lost 1 base, and 3 bases lay in between. Germline loops: CDR1 LGHNA, CDR2 YNFKEQ. The CDR3 extends over 14 amino acids. CDR3 sequence: CASSQEENTGELFF. The CDR3 coding sequence is TGTGCCAGCAGCCAAGAGGAGAACACCGGGGAGCTGTTTTTT.

This clonotype was observed many times. This rearrangement joins TRBV24-1 to TRBJ1-5, with a possible D match to TRBD1 (6 bases). The ends were cut back, 4 bases at V and 4 bases at J, with 16 bases in the middle. Germline loops: CDR1 KGHDR, CDR2 SFDVKD. CDR3 length: 16 residues. CDR3 DNA: TGTGCCACCAGTGACGCAGGGGCCCGCGGGAATCAGCCCCAGCATTTT. Its translation is CATSDAGARGNQPQHF.

This chain joins TRBV19 and TRBJ2-1; D is ambiguous. V was pared by 5 bases and J by 0 bases, with 11 bases between. The CDR3 has 15 amino acids. Looked up from germline, CDR1 is LNHDA and CDR2 is SQIVND (reference sequence). The CDR3 loop is CASSRASSSYNEQFF. CDR3 nucleotide sequence: TGTGCCAGTAGTCGGGCCTCCAGCTCCTACAATGAGCAGTTCTTC. Drawing the rest from reference TRBV19 and TRBJ2-1, the complete variable domain is DGGITQSPKYLFRKEGQNVTLSCEQNLNHDAMYWYRQDPGQGLRLIYYSQIVNDFQKGDIAEGYSVSREKKESFPLTVTSAQKNPTAFYLCASSRASSSYNEQFFGPGTRLTVL.

This clonotype has only one observation. The chain uses TRBV7-8 and TRBJ1-6; unclear D gene. Trimming pared 3 bases from V and 7 bases from J, leaving 10 bases between. Germline lookup yields CDR1 SGHVS and CDR2 FQNEAQ. The CDR3 loop spans 14 amino acids. The CDR3 sequence is CASSLARKNSPLHF. The CDR3 DNA is TGTGCCAGCAGCTTGGCGAGGAAAAATTCACCCCTCCACTTT. Drawing the rest from reference TRBV7-8 and TRBJ1-6, the complete variable domain is GAGVSQSPRYKVAKRGQDVALRCDPISGHVSLFWYQQALGQGPEFLTYFQNEAQLDKSGLPSDRFFAERPEGSVSTLKIQRTQQEDSAVYLCASSLARKNSPLHFGNGTRLTVT.

The chain recombines TRBV20-1 with TRBJ2-3; TRBD1 matches at 9 bases. CDR3 length: 13 amino acids. The trim removed 5 bases at V and 2 bases at J, leaving 2 bases unmatched. The germline V gene encodes CDR1 DFQATT and CDR2 SNEGSKA (reference sequence). This chain's CDR3 is CSAGTGNTDTQYF. CDR3 coding DNA: TGCAGTGCTGGGACAGGGAACACAGATACGCAGTATTTT.

This clonotype showed up many times. The chain uses TRBV10-2 and TRBJ2-5; 10 nucleotides agree with TRBD2. V lost 6 bases and J lost 5; bases outside the gene matches: 12. Germline CDR1 reads WSHSY; CDR2 reads SAAADI. CDR3 length: 16 amino acids. The CDR3 coding sequence is TGCGCCAGCAGCCGTGGAGCGGGAGGGCCAGTGGAGACCCAGTACTTC. Residues: CASSRGAGGPVETQYF.

In this sample, this clonotype turned up once. This chain connects TRBV7-2 to TRBJ1-2, with 7 bases fitting TRBD1. Unmatched junction bases numbered 11, after V lost 3 bases and J lost 7 bases. Per germline, CDR1 SGHTA and CDR2 FQGNSA. The CDR3 spans 15 residues. The CDR3 protein is CASSFQGGDKRGYTF. CDR3 bases: TGTGCCAGCAGCTTTCAGGGGGGCGACAAGCGTGGCTACACCTTC.

In its sample, this clonotype was seen once. The chain couples TRBV7-6 to TRBJ1-4; 10 bases align to TRBD1. With V trimmed by 10 bases and J by 7 bases, 6 bases remained unmatched. The CDR3 has 13 amino acids. Germline lookup yields CDR1 SGHVS and CDR2 FNYEAQ. CDR3 loop: CATADRGGEKLFF. As DNA, the CDR3 is TGTGCCACCGCGGACAGGGGGGGTGAAAAACTGTTTTTT.

This chain links TRBV7-6 with TRBJ1-4; 7 bases are shared with TRBD1. Germline V lookup: CDR1 SGHVS, CDR2 FNYEAQ. There are 15 residues in the CDR3. Trimming cost V 5 bases and J 3 bases; bases outside gene matches: 6. The CDR3 DNA reads as TGTGCCAGCAGCAGGGGGGACAGCCCTAATGAAAAACTGTTTTTT. Protein sequence: CASSRGDSPNEKLFF.

The chain's CDR3 is CASASDSFGYGYTF. DNA for the CDR3: TGTGCCAGCGCTAGTGACTCTTTCGGCTATGGCTACACCTTC. This chain joins TRBV6-6 and TRBJ1-2, with unresolved D. Germline V gives CDR1 MNHNY, CDR2 SVGAGI (reference sequence). The CDR3 is 14 residues long. Trimming cost V 8 bases and J 4 bases, with 17 bases left between them.

Points on this clonotype: A read error is possible here, since a much larger clone lies one base away. The rearrangement uses TRBV7-9 and TRBJ2-7; no firm D call. The V and J ends lost 2 bases and 9 bases respectively, with 8 bases between them. The CDR3 runs to 11 residues. Germline CDR1 SEHNR, CDR2 FQNEAQ (reference sequence). The CDR3 DNA sequence: TGTGCCAGCAGCTTATTAAACGGGCAGTACTTC. Translation gives CASSLLNGQYF.

Only a few counts were recorded for this clonotype. The chain is built from TRBV5-1 and TRBJ2-1; D possibly matches TRBD1 or TRBD2 (5 bases each). Germline loops: CDR1 SGHRS, CDR2 YFSETQ. This CDR3 contains 15 residues. Trimming cost V 0 bases and J 4 bases, with 11 bases left between them. CDR3 loop: CASSLVGTQYNEQFF. The CDR3 coding sequence is TGCGCCAGCAGCTTGGTTGGGACGCAATACAATGAGCAGTTCTTC. Looking up the rest from reference TRBV5-1 and TRBJ2-1 gives the full variable domain: KAGVTQTPRYLIKTRGQQVTLSCSPISGHRSVSWYQQTPGQGLQFLFEYFSETQRNKGNFPGRFSGRQFSNSRSEMNVSTLELGDSALYLCASSLVGTQYNEQFFGPGTRLTVL.

A few counts support this clonotype. The chain links TRBV12-3 or TRBV12-4 to TRBJ2-5; D remains ambiguous. V gave up 7 bases and J gave up 5 bases, with 14 bases separating them. The CDR3 covers 13 residues. CDR3 in amino acids: CASTRRTSETQYF. CDR3 coding DNA: TGTGCCAGCACACGAAGGACCTCCGAGACCCAGTACTTC.

The chain carries TRBV5-1 and TRBJ1-2, with D unclear. Germline CDR1 is SGHRS and CDR2 is YFSETQ. This CDR3 is 16 amino acids long. V shed 4 bases and J shed 2 bases, with 18 bases lying between them. The CDR3 sequence: CASSLGPGSYNYGYTF. CDR3 coding DNA: TGCGCCAGCAGCCTTGGGCCAGGCAGCTACAACTATGGCTACACCTTC.

This clonotype showed up many times. V is TRBV6-5 and J is TRBJ2-2, with D possibly called TRBD1 or TRBD2 (5 bases each). Germline V gives CDR1 MNHEY, CDR2 SVGAGI. The CDR3 has 14 amino acids. V lost 5 bases and J lost 5, with 12 bases in between. The CDR3 sequence is CASSPRGKTGELFF. In DNA form, the CDR3 reads TGTGCCAGCAGTCCGAGGGGAAAAACCGGGGAGCTGTTTTTT.

Regarding this clonotype: An end of the junction does not agree with germline; a read error may underlie this. This sequence joins TRBV20-1 and TRBJ2-5; D call uncertain. Germline V gives CDR1 DFQATT, CDR2 SNEGSKA (reference sequence). This CDR3 is built from 17 residues. As DNA, the CDR3 is TGCAGTGCTAGAGACCGCGGAAGATGGGCACGGCAAGAGACCGAGTACTTC. Translating gives CSARDRGRWARQETEYF.

The chain recombines TRBV20-1 with TRBJ2-1, with TRBD2 matching over 9 bases. V was pared by 4 bases and J by 8 bases, with 15 bases of the junction left unmatched. The CDR3 length is 16 residues. Germline CDR1 and CDR2: DFQATT and SNEGSKA (reference sequence). The CDR3 DNA sequence: TGCAGTGCTATCGACCCAGGGCGGGAGGGCCTCCATGAGCAGTTCTTC. It specifies CSAIDPGREGLHEQFF.

This chain links TRBV11-1 with TRBJ2-7; D unresolved. V was shortened by 2 bases and J by 0 bases, with 8 bases between the two germline ends. The germline V gene has CDR1 SGHAT and CDR2 FQDESV (reference sequence). The CDR3 is 14 residues long. DNA for the CDR3: TGTGCCAGCAGCTTACGGGCCAACTCCTACGAGCAGTACTTC. Translating it yields CASSLRANSYEQYF.

This clonotype was detected many times. The rearrangement links TRBV25-1 to TRBJ1-5, with D tentatively TRBD1 (5 bases). The CDR3 has 14 residues. V lost 3 bases to trimming and J lost 2 bases, with 8 bases between them. Germline V gene sequence: CDR1 MGHDK, CDR2 SYGVNS. The CDR3 loop reads CASSDIGGNQPQHF. The CDR3 DNA is TGTGCCAGCAGTGATATAGGGGGCAATCAGCCCCAGCATTTT.

Many counts were recorded for this clonotype. The chain recombines TRBV6-5 with TRBJ1-2; the D is unclear. From germline, CDR1 is MNHEY and CDR2 SVGAGI. The V end lost 6 bases, the J end lost 2 bases, and 13 bases lay between the germline ends. CDR3 length equals 14 residues. This CDR3 reads CASSSPPGNYGYTF. The CDR3 bases are TGTGCCAGCAGCTCACCGCCGGGGAACTATGGCTACACCTTC.

In its sample, this clonotype was seen a few times. The V and J genes are TRBV7-2 and TRBJ1-1; D not resolved. The V gene lost 5 bases and the J gene lost 1 base, with 11 bases spanning the gap. The V gene's germline CDR1 is SGHTA and CDR2 FQGNSA. There are 14 residues in the CDR3. Here the CDR3 reads CASSIQRGNTEAFF. The DNA for the CDR3 is TGTGCCAGCAGCATACAAAGAGGGAACACTGAAGCTTTCTTT.